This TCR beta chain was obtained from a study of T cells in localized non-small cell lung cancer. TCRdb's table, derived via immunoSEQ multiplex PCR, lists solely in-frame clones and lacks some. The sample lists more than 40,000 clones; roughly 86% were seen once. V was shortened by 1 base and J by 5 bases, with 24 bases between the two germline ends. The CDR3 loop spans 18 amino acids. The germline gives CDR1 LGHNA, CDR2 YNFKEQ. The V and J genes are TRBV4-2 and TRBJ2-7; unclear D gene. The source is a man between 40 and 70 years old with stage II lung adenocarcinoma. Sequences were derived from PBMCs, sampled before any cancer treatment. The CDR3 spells CASSQADGRASAPDEQYF. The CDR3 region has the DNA TGTGCCAGCAGCCAAGCTGACGGCCGAGCATCCGCCCCGGACGAGCAGTACTTC.